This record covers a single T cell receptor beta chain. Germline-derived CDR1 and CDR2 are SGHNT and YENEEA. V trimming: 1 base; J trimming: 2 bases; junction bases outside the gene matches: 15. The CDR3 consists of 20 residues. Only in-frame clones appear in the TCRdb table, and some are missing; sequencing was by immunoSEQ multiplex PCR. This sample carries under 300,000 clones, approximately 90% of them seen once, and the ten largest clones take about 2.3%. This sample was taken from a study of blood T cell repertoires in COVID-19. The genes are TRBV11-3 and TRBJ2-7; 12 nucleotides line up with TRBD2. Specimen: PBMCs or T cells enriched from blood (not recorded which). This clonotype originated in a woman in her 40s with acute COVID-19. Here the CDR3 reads CASSLGGQPGLAGITYEQYF. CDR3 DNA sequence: TGTGCCAGCAGCTTAGGGGGACAGCCGGGACTAGCGGGTATAACCTACGAGCAGTACTTC.